This note documents a single T cell receptor (beta chain) sequence. What it binds is unknown. The entry originates in a study of cytotoxic CD8 clonotypes in ibrutinib-treated CLL. General observations from the study: Clonality, elevated at ibrutinib response, dropped back toward baseline at progression.

Clones were read by immunoSEQ multiplex PCR, and TCRdb kept only the in-frame ones, dropping some. The sample has 250,000 to 350,000 clones; around 69% are singletons. The CDR3 loop spans 14 amino acids. Germline CDR1 reads SGHRS; CDR2 reads YFSETQ. Deletions cut 4 bases from V and 1 base from J, with 10 bases between. TCR beta libraries used roughly 2 micrograms of DNA from cryopreserved PBMCs. The chain joins TRBV5-1 to TRBJ2-3, with a possible D match to TRBD2 (5 bases). The origin of this receptor is a human donor with chronic lymphocytic leukemia. The sample here was PBMCs, taken at disease progression, from a patient treated with ibrutinib. The CDR3 sequence is CASSREAGTDTQYF. The CDR3 DNA reads TGCGCCAGCAGCCGAGAAGCGGGCACAGATACGCAGTATTTT.